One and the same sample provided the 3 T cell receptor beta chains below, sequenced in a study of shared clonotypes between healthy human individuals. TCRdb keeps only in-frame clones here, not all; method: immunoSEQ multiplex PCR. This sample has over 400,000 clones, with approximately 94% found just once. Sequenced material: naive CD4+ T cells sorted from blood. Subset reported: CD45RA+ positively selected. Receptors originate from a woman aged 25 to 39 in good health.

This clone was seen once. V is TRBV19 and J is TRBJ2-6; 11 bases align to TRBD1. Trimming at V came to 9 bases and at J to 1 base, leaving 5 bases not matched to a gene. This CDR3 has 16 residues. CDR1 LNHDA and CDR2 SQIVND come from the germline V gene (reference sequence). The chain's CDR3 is CASRDRGYSGANVLTF. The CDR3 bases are TGTGCCAGCCGGGACAGGGGGTATTCTGGGGCCAACGTCCTGACTTTC.

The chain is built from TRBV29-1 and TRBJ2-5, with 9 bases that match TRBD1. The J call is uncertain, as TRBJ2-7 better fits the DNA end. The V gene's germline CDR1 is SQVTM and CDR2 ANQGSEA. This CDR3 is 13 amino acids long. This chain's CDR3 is CSVEGTGTSEQYF. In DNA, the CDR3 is TGCAGCGTTGAGGGGACAGGGACTTCCGAGCAGTACTTC.

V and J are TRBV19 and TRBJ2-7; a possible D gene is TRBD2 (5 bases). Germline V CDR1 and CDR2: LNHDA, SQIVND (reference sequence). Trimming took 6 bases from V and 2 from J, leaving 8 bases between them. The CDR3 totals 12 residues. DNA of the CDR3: TGTGCCAGTAGCGGGGTGACCTACGAGCAGTACTTC. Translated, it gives CASSGVTYEQYF.